These 16 T cell receptor beta chains originate from one sample sequenced in a study of blood T cell repertoires in COVID-19. TCRdb's table, derived via immunoSEQ multiplex PCR, lists solely in-frame clones and lacks some. This table has some 230,000 clones, around 83% appearing once. The sequenced sample was peripheral blood. The receptors were gathered from a man aged 35-49 years with acute or convalescent COVID-19.

The rearrangement uses TRBV6-5 and TRBJ2-3, with TRBD2 matching 10 bases. V lost 4 bases to trimming and J lost 0 bases; unmatched junction nucleotides: 4. The germline gives CDR1 MNHEY, CDR2 SVGAGI. CDR3 size: 16 residues. The DNA for the CDR3 is TGTGCCAGCAGTTCGACTAGCGGGCGTAGCACAGATACGCAGTATTTT. The encoded protein is CASSSTSGRSTDTQYF.

The CDR3 sequence is CASSEYRGTSYEQYF. The CDR3 DNA reads TGTGCCAGCAGTGAATATCGGGGGACCTCCTACGAGCAGTACTTC. The chain has TRBV2 and TRBJ2-7, with D possibly being TRBD2 (6 bases). Trimming left V 2 bases short and J 0 bases short, with 11 bases between. The CDR3 runs 15 residues. Germline V lookup: CDR1 SNHLY, CDR2 FYNNEI.

The chain has TRBV7-3 and TRBJ2-7, with D possibly being TRBD2 (6 bases). Trimming pared 2 bases from V and 2 bases from J, leaving 16 bases between. The CDR3 has 16 residues. In germline, CDR1 is SGHTA, CDR2 FQGTGA. The CDR3: CASSLRGGVLTYEQYF. The CDR3 DNA reads as TGTGCCAGCAGCTTACGAGGCGGGGTCCTCACCTACGAGCAGTACTTC.

V and J are TRBV7-2 and TRBJ2-7; TRBD1 matches 8 bases. Germline CDR1 is SGHTA and CDR2 is FQGNSA. The junction had 4 bases not matched to a gene; V was cut back by 2 bases and J by 1 base. This CDR3 has 15 amino acids. CDR3 region: CASSLSRDRSYEQYF. Written as DNA, the CDR3 is TGTGCCAGCAGCTTATCCCGGGACAGGTCCTACGAGCAGTACTTC.

In DNA form, the CDR3 reads TGTGCCACCAAGGGGGGGAACGACGAGCAGTACTTC. Protein sequence: CATKGGNDEQYF. This chain uses TRBV6-6 with TRBJ2-7, with D possibly being TRBD2 (7 bases). Trimming left V 10 bases short and J 5 bases short, with 15 bases between. The CDR3 extends over 12 amino acids. Germline-derived CDR1 and CDR2 are MNHNY and SVGAGI (reference sequence).

J is TRBJ1-1 and V is TRBV12-1; the listed D gene, TRBD1, was not tested against the DNA. TRBV12-1 is termed a pseudogene. The CDR3 extends over 14 amino acids. As DNA, the CDR3 is TGTGCCAGCAGCTTTGAAGGGGTGAACACTGAAGCTTTCTTT. Protein sequence: CASSFEGVNTEAFF.

The V gene is TRBV9, the J gene TRBJ2-2, with 7 bases that match TRBD1. V dropped 4 bases and J dropped 0; count of bases not matched to a gene: 6. The CDR3 sequence is 16 residues long. Germline CDR1 is SGDLS and CDR2 is YYNGEE. DNA for the CDR3: TGTGCCAGCAGCCCAGGGGGATCCGCGAACACCGGGGAGCTGTTTTTT. It is translated as CASSPGGSANTGELFF.

This clone was counted once. V and J are TRBV7-2 and TRBJ1-2; 9 positions agree with TRBD1. The CDR3 totals 17 residues. The ends lost 4 bases at V and 7 bases at J; junction bases unmatched: 16. Germline V CDR1 and CDR2: SGHTA, FQGNSA. The CDR3: CASSSPGQGKWGGGYTF. In DNA, the CDR3 is TGTGCCAGCAGCTCTCCGGGACAGGGAAAGTGGGGAGGTGGCTACACCTTC.

The chain has TRBV6-4 and TRBJ2-3; 12 bases match TRBD2. Germline CDR1 and CDR2: MRHNA and SNTAGT. The trim removed 6 bases at V and 1 base at J, leaving 2 bases unmatched. The CDR3 covers 15 residues. Written as DNA, the CDR3 is TGTGCCAGCAGCCGGACTAGCGGGGGCACAGATACGCAGTATTTT. It is translated as CASSRTSGGTDTQYF.

This clone was counted ten times or more. Other DNA sequences in this specimen translate into the identical CDR3. This rearrangement joins TRBV11-2 to TRBJ2-7, with D possibly TRBD1 on 6 matching bases. Germline V lookup: CDR1 SGHAT, CDR2 FQNNGV. CDR3 length equals 12 residues. Trimming shortened V by 6 bases and J by 4 bases, and 10 bases separated the two germline ends. This CDR3 reads CASRQGVYEQYF. As DNA, the CDR3 is TGTGCCAGCAGACAGGGAGTATACGAGCAGTACTTC.

This clone was seen a few times. The chain joins TRBV5-5 to TRBJ1-4; 9 nucleotides align to TRBD1. Germline CDR1 is SGHKS and CDR2 is YYEKEE (reference sequence). The CDR3 is made up of 14 amino acids. V shed 1 base, J shed 7 bases, and the junction held 2 bases outside the gene matches. CDR3 nucleotide sequence: TGTGCCAGCAGCTTGTTGGACAGGGGTGAAAAACTGTTTTTT. This encodes CASSLLDRGEKLFF.

The rearrangement links TRBV9 to TRBJ2-1, with 9 bases lining up with TRBD1. This CDR3 region has 18 residues. Trimming at V came to 2 bases and at J to 2 bases, leaving 11 bases not matched to a gene. Germline CDR1 is SGDLS and CDR2 is YYNGEE. CDR3 sequence reads: CASSVRPPGQGAYNEQFF. The CDR3 bases are TGTGCCAGCAGCGTTCGCCCGCCGGGACAGGGCGCCTACAATGAGCAGTTCTTC.

The rearrangement joins TRBV5-1 to TRBJ2-1, with a weak D call TRBD2 (5 bases). Trimming pared 6 bases from V and 0 bases from J, leaving 10 bases between. Germline V gene data show CDR1 as SGHRS and CDR2 as YFSETQ. CDR3 length: 14 amino acids. DNA of the CDR3: TGCGCCAGCAAACCGGGGAGCTCCTACAATGAGCAGTTCTTC. Protein sequence: CASKPGSSYNEQFF.

Details on this clone: Other DNA sequences of this sample code for an identical CDR3. The chain joins TRBV18 to TRBJ2-7, with D perhaps TRBD1 (7 bases). Per the germline V gene, CDR1 is KGHSH and CDR2 is LQKENI. Deletions cut 3 bases from V and 0 bases from J, with 12 bases between. The CDR3 is made up of 15 amino acids. This CDR3 is CASSPGQGGSYEQYF. The DNA of the CDR3 is TGTGCCAGCTCACCCGGCCAGGGGGGCTCCTACGAGCAGTACTTC.

This chain uses TRBV11-2 with TRBJ2-3, with D possibly being TRBD1 (5 bases). The CDR3 consists of 14 residues. Germline values: CDR1 SGHAT, CDR2 FQNNGV. V was pared by 2 bases and J by 8 bases, with 14 bases between. CDR3 sequence: CASSLPLGPGTQYF. CDR3 in DNA: TGTGCCAGCAGCTTACCACTGGGGCCTGGTACGCAGTATTTT.

The chain uses TRBV6-1 and TRBJ1-1; 9 nucleotides align to TRBD1. Germline values: CDR1 MNHNS, CDR2 SASEGT. The CDR3 consists of 14 residues. V was clipped by 7 bases and J by 5 bases; unmatched bases: 8. Here the CDR3 DNA reads TGTGCCAGCAACCCGGGACAGGGACTTACTGAAGCTTTCTTT. It encodes CASNPGQGLTEAFF.